Below, 24 T cell receptor beta chains from the same sample are listed, as sequenced in a study of blood T cell repertoires in COVID-19. Measured with immunoSEQ multiplex PCR; TCRdb has only the in-frame clones, and not every one. The table has about 26,000 clones, 70% to 90% seen once. Sequenced sample: peripheral blood. These receptors all come from a human donor in a cohort sampled during active COVID-19.

The chain couples TRBV5-1 to TRBJ2-3; 8 bases agree with TRBD1. The V and J ends lost 4 bases and 4 bases, in that order; junction bases with no gene match: 8. CDR3 size: 15 residues. Germline V gene lookup returns CDR1 SGHRS and CDR2 YFSETQ. CDR3 region: CASSPDRGRADTQYF. CDR3 in DNA: TGCGCCAGCAGCCCAGACAGGGGTCGGGCAGATACGCAGTATTTT.

The V and J genes are TRBV6-6 and TRBJ2-5, with D maybe TRBD2 (6 bases). V gave up 2 bases and J gave up 0 bases, with 13 bases separating them. CDR1 is MNHNY, CDR2 SVGAGI, per germline (reference sequence). The CDR3 runs to 16 residues. The CDR3 protein is CASSYPGLAHQETQYF. Here the CDR3 DNA reads TGTGCCAGCAGTTACCCTGGGCTAGCGCACCAAGAGACCCAGTACTTC.

The chain joins TRBV3-1 (or the pseudogene TRBV3-2) to TRBJ2-3, with TRBD2 matching 12 bases. The V segment lost 4 bases and the J segment 6 bases; nucleotides outside the gene matches: 5. Germline V gives CDR1 LGHDT, CDR2 YNNKEL (reference sequence). The CDR3 loop spans 15 amino acids. The CDR3 DNA is TGTGCCAGCAGCCCGACTAGCGGGGGCTGGGATACGCAGTATTTT. It yields the protein CASSPTSGGWDTQYF.

The chain couples TRBV5-5 to TRBJ2-1; possibly TRBD2 for D (5 bases). CDR3 size: 19 residues. Looked up from germline, CDR1 is SGHKS and CDR2 is YYEKEE (reference sequence). The V and J ends lost 0 bases and 0 bases respectively, with 19 bases between them. The CDR3 coding sequence is TGTGCCAGCAGCTTGGTCCAACGTAGACGGGGAAGCTCCTACAATGAGCAGTTCTTC. Translated: CASSLVQRRRGSSYNEQFF.

DNA of the CDR3: TGCAGGGCCGGGACTAATGAAAAACTGTTTTTT. Amino acid sequence: CRAGTNEKLFF. The chain has TRBV20-1 and TRBJ1-4, with D unresolved. Looked up from germline, CDR1 is DFQATT and CDR2 is SNEGSKA (reference sequence). The CDR3 is 11 amino acids.

The rearrangement links TRBV10-1 to TRBJ2-2, with TRBD2 matching over 10 bases. The CDR3 covers 17 residues. Per the germline V gene, CDR1 is WNHNN and CDR2 is SYGVQD (reference sequence). V was pared by 4 bases and J by 0 bases, with 5 bases of the junction left unmatched. In DNA form, the CDR3 reads TGCGCCAGCAGTGGCCCTAGCGGGAGCTCGAACACCGGGGAGCTGTTTTTT. Translating it yields CASSGPSGSSNTGELFF.

The V call is TRBV29-1, the J call TRBJ2-1, with 7 bases matching TRBD2. Germline loops: CDR1 SQVTM, CDR2 ANQGSEA. V shed 3 bases, J shed 13 bases, and the junction held 12 bases outside the gene matches. The CDR3 covers 13 residues. CDR3 in DNA: TGCAGCGTTGAGAGGGGCGGGAGCTCATCACAGTTCTTC. This sequence encodes CSVERGGSSSQFF.

This rearrangement joins TRBV28 to TRBJ1-5; 10 bases map to TRBD1. The CDR3 runs 15 residues. V was clipped by 5 bases and J by 7 bases; unmatched bases: 8. Germline V lookup: CDR1 MDHEN, CDR2 SYDVKM. The DNA of the CDR3 is TGTGCCAGCAGTCTGGACAGGGGGATCGCCCAGCCCCAGCATTTT. Its translation: CASSLDRGIAQPQHF.

The genes are TRBV28 and TRBJ2-7; 7 bases are a match to TRBD2. V trimming: 5 bases; J trimming: 2 bases; junction bases outside the gene matches: 9. The CDR3 spans 15 residues. Germline loops: CDR1 MDHEN, CDR2 SYDVKM. CDR3 sequence (DNA): TGTGCCAGCAGTCCCCGAAGCGGGGCCCCCTACGAGCAGTACTTC. It specifies CASSPRSGAPYEQYF.

This chain joins TRBV2 and TRBJ2-3; D is unresolved. Germline CDR1 and CDR2: SNHLY and FYNNEI. V gave up 6 bases and J gave up 6 bases, with 7 bases separating them. The length of the CDR3 is 11 residues. In DNA, the CDR3 is TGTGCCAGCAGCTACTCGGATACGCAGTATTTT. Translation: CASSYSDTQYF.

This sequence joins TRBV28 and TRBJ1-4; 7 bases agree with TRBD1. The CDR3 runs 14 residues. The J segment lost 8 bases and the V segment lost 5 bases, leaving 8 bases of the junction unmatched. Germline V lookup: CDR1 MDHEN, CDR2 SYDVKM. CDR3 DNA: TGTGCCAGCAGTCCGCAAGGGGGCAACGAAAAACTGTTTTTT. Protein sequence: CASSPQGGNEKLFF.

This chain uses TRBV18 with TRBJ2-7; D remains unclear. The CDR3 sequence is 15 residues long. The germline gives CDR1 KGHSH, CDR2 LQKENI. The ends were cut back, 2 bases at V and 5 bases at J, with 16 bases in the middle. CDR3 DNA: TGTGCCAGCTCACCATCCCAAAGTATGAGAAACGAGCAGTACTTC. It yields the protein CASSPSQSMRNEQYF.

CDR3 region: CSVEDGTGGDEQFF. CDR3 bases: TGCAGCGTTGAAGATGGGACAGGTGGCGATGAGCAGTTCTTC. J is TRBJ2-1 and V is TRBV29-1; 8 nucleotides align to TRBD1. Germline V gene sequence: CDR1 SQVTM, CDR2 ANQGSEA. The CDR3 sequence is 14 residues long. The V gene end was trimmed by 0 bases and the J gene end by 8 bases; junction bases not matched to a gene: 6.

This chain connects TRBV9 to TRBJ2-1, with TRBD1 identical over 7 bases. This CDR3 spans 16 amino acids. With 0 bases clipped from V and 6 bases from J, the junction kept 9 bases outside the gene matches. Germline V gives CDR1 SGDLS, CDR2 YYNGEE. DNA for the CDR3: TGTGCCAGCAGCGTAGAGGGTACAGGGGAATTCAATGAGCAGTTCTTC. Translating gives CASSVEGTGEFNEQFF.

This clone has only one observation. The chain employs TRBV11-2 and TRBJ1-1; TRBD1 aligns across 8 bases. CDR1 is SGHAT, CDR2 FQNNGV, per germline. The CDR3 contains 16 residues. J gave up 1 base and V 8 bases, and 12 bases lay outside the gene matches. CDR3 region: CASREGRDRKNTEAFF. The CDR3 region has the DNA TGTGCCAGCCGTGAGGGGAGGGACAGGAAGAACACTGAAGCTTTCTTT.

The rearrangement links TRBV28 to TRBJ2-7, with D uncertain. This CDR3 region has 12 residues. Germline values: CDR1 MDHEN, CDR2 SYDVKM. The germline V and J ends were trimmed by 7 bases and 1 base, with 8 bases remaining between them. The CDR3, as DNA: TGTGCCAGCACCTTCGGGTCCTACGAGCAGTACTTC. Encoded protein: CASTFGSYEQYF.

The chain has TRBV5-4 and TRBJ2-2, with TRBD2 matching 9 bases. Looked up from germline, CDR1 is SGHNT and CDR2 is YYREEE (reference sequence). This CDR3 has 16 residues. V was pared by 0 bases and J by 6 bases, with 6 bases of the junction left unmatched. The CDR3: CASSLVGGRAAGELFF. The CDR3 DNA is TGTGCCAGCAGCTTGGTCGGCGGGAGGGCGGCCGGGGAGCTGTTTTTT. The entire variable domain, with the rest obtained from reference TRBV5-4 and TRBJ2-2, is as follows: ETGVTQSPTHLIKTRGQQVTLRCSSQSGHNTVSWYQQALGQGPQFIFQYYREEENGRGNFPPRFSGLQFPNYSSELNVNALELDDSALYLCASSLVGGRAAGELFFGEGSRLTVL.

The V and J genes are TRBV7-9 and TRBJ1-5, with D possibly matching TRBD1 (6 bases). The CDR3 length is 15 residues. V shed 1 base and J shed 3 bases, with 10 bases lying between them. CDR1 and CDR2 from the germline V gene are SEHNR and FQNEAQ (reference sequence). Here the CDR3 reads CASSLESGVNQPQHF. CDR3 DNA sequence: TGTGCCAGCAGCTTAGAATCAGGGGTCAATCAGCCCCAGCATTTT.

This chain uses TRBV5-1 with TRBJ1-5, with 10 positions matching TRBD1. This CDR3 has 15 residues. V shed 4 bases and J 3 bases; nucleotides not matched to a gene: 4. In germline, CDR1 is SGHRS, CDR2 YFSETQ. CDR3 amino acids: CASSPGQGNNQPQHF. The CDR3 bases are TGCGCCAGCAGCCCGGGACAGGGGAACAATCAGCCCCAGCATTTT.

The chain couples TRBV25-1 to TRBJ1-2; tentative D call: TRBD1 (6 bases). V was pared by 1 base and J by 7 bases, with 13 bases between. The CDR3 is made up of 14 amino acids. Germline CDR1 MGHDK, CDR2 SYGVNS. The CDR3 region has the DNA TGTGCCAGCAGTGAATTCGAGGGGGTGGGTGGCTACACCTTC. It is translated as CASSEFEGVGGYTF.

As DNA, the CDR3 is TGTGCCAGCAGCCCGGCCCTTCTAGCGGGGGGAGTAACAGATACGCAGTATTTT. Its protein product is CASSPALLAGGVTDTQYF. The V gene is TRBV7-3, the J gene TRBJ2-3, with TRBD2 identical over 11 bases. The CDR3 consists of 18 residues. Per germline, CDR1 SGHTA and CDR2 FQGTGA. Trimming at V came to 5 bases and at J to 3 bases, leaving 13 bases not matched to a gene.

This clone was observed a handful of times. The genes are TRBV7-9 and TRBJ1-5, with 10 bases that match TRBD1. The CDR3 totals 16 residues. V lost 3 bases and J lost 5; bases outside the gene matches: 7. Germline CDR1 is SEHNR and CDR2 is FQNEAQ (reference sequence). This CDR3 is CASSLWAGTGDQPQHF. CDR3 in DNA: TGTGCCAGCAGCTTGTGGGCCGGGACAGGGGATCAGCCCCAGCATTTT.

The CDR3 nucleotides read TGTGCCTGGGACAGGGTAGGCATTCAGTACTTC. It encodes CAWDRVGIQYF. The chain recombines TRBV30 with TRBJ2-4; 7 bases match TRBD1. V lost 5 bases and J lost 9; bases outside the gene matches: 4. There are 11 residues in the CDR3. Germline lookup yields CDR1 GTSNPN and CDR2 SVGIG (reference sequence).

J is TRBJ1-2 and V is TRBV28; 12 nucleotides align to TRBD1. Germline assignment: CDR1 MDHEN and CDR2 SYDVKM. The CDR3 covers 14 residues. After removal of 5 bases from V and 8 bases from J, the junction contained 6 bases not matched to a gene. The CDR3 region has the DNA TGTGCCAGCAGTCCGGGACAGGGGGCTAGAGGCTACACCTTC. Translating gives CASSPGQGARGYTF.